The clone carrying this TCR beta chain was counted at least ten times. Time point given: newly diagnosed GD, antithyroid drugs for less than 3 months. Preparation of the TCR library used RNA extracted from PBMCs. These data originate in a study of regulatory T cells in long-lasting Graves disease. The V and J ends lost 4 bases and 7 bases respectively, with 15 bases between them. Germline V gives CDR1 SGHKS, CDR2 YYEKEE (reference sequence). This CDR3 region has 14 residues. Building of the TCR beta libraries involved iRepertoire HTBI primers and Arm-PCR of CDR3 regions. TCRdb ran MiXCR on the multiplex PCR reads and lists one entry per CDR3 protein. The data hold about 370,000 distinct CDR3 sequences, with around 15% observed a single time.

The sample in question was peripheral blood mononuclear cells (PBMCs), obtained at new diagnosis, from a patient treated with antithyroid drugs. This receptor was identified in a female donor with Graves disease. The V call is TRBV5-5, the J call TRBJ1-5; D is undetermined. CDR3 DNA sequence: TGTGCCAGCAGCCCATCGGGGTTGTCCCAGCCCCAGCATTTT. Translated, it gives CASSPSGLSQPQHF.